This record looks at one TCR beta chain sequence and its context. This sample stems from a study of blood T cell repertoires in COVID-19. The CDR3 is 14 residues long. Trimming removed 4 bases at V and 4 bases at J, with 14 bases between. Per the germline V gene, CDR1 is SGHNT and CDR2 is YYREEE (reference sequence). Profiling relied on immunoSEQ multiplex PCR, and the TCRdb table lists in-frame clones only, not all of them. The top ten hold approximately 19% of the sample, which has tens of thousands of clones, more than 75% seen once. The gene calls are TRBV5-4 and TRBJ1-2, with unresolved D. Input material: peripheral blood. This TCR came from a human donor in a cohort sampled during active COVID-19. Here the CDR3 reads CASSLLELSYGYTF. The CDR3 DNA reads TGTGCCAGCAGCCTGCTGGAGCTGAGCTATGGCTACACCTTC. Filled out from reference TRBV5-4 and TRBJ1-2, the complete variable domain reads ETGVTQSPTHLIKTRGQQVTLRCSSQSGHNTVSWYQQALGQGPQFIFQYYREEENGRGNFPPRFSGLQFPNYSSELNVNALELDDSALYLCASSLLELSYGYTFGSGTRLTVV.